Each of the 29 T cell receptor beta chains below was sequenced from the same sample in a study of cytomegalovirus exposure and HLA in healthy donors. PCR primers comprised 60 Vbeta and 13 Jbeta primers. Profiled with immunoSEQ multiplex PCR; TCRdb holds only in-frame clones, not every one. The data hold under 100,000 clones, with about 78% observed a single time. Input material: PBMCs. The receptors derive from a man younger than 35 in good health and CMV-seropositive.

The gene calls are TRBV10-1 and TRBJ1-1; a possible D gene is TRBD1 (5 bases). From germline, CDR1 is WNHNN and CDR2 SYGVQD (reference sequence). Trimming pared 8 bases from V and 8 bases from J, leaving 9 bases between. CDR3 length equals 10 residues. CDR3: CASGQGEAFF. CDR3 nucleotides: TGCGCCAGCGGTCAGGGAGAAGCTTTCTTT.

The rearrangement joins TRBV2 to TRBJ1-1; 7 bases fit TRBD1. Trimming cost V 7 bases and J 5 bases; bases outside gene matches: 4. This CDR3 is 12 amino acids long. The germline CDR1 and CDR2 sequences are SNHLY and FYNNEI. CDR3 coding DNA: TGTGCCAGCATGACAGGGAGAACTGAAGCTTTCTTT. Amino acids: CASMTGRTEAFF.

V usage is TRBV5-1 and J usage is TRBJ2-1, with TRBD1 as a possible D gene (5 bases). Germline CDR1 is SGHRS and CDR2 is YFSETQ. The CDR3 is 14 amino acids. V was shortened by 4 bases and J by 4 bases, with 12 bases between the two germline ends. The CDR3 sequence: CASSGGQGYNEQFF. As DNA, the CDR3 is TGCGCCAGCAGCGGTGGACAAGGATACAATGAGCAGTTCTTC.

The genes are TRBV5-1 and TRBJ2-7; the D gene is possibly TRBD2 (5 bases). V was clipped by 2 bases and J by 5 bases, with 11 bases between them. The length of the CDR3 is 13 residues. Germline V CDR1 and CDR2: SGHRS, YFSETQ. CDR3 sequence reads: CASSLRRRDEQYF. CDR3 nucleotide sequence: TGCGCCAGCAGCTTACGACGGCGGGACGAGCAGTACTTC. Complete variable domain (other parts from reference TRBV5-1 and TRBJ2-7): KAGVTQTPRYLIKTRGQQVTLSCSPISGHRSVSWYQQTPGQGLQFLFEYFSETQRNKGNFPGRFSGRQFSNSRSEMNVSTLELGDSALYLCASSLRRRDEQYFGPGTRLTVT.

The rearrangement uses TRBV13 and TRBJ2-7; D is perhaps TRBD2 (6 bases). Germline CDR1 reads PRHDT; CDR2 reads FYEKMQ (reference sequence). V lost 5 bases to trimming and J lost 6 bases, with 14 bases between them. The CDR3 totals 13 residues. The DNA for the CDR3 is TGTGCCAGCAGCCCCGGGGGTGGGGGCGAGCAGTACTTC. Amino acid sequence: CASSPGGGGEQYF.

The rearrangement joins TRBV10-3 to TRBJ1-3, with 7 nucleotides matching TRBD1. Germline CDR1 reads ENHRY; CDR2 reads SYGVKD. With 5 bases clipped from V and 2 bases from J, the junction kept 3 bases outside the gene matches. The CDR3 loop spans 14 amino acids. For the CDR3, the DNA is TGTGCCATCAGTCCCGGGACAGCTGGAAACACCATATATTTT. It translates to CAISPGTAGNTIYF.

The chain combines TRBV7-8 with TRBJ2-5; 10 bases align to TRBD2. This CDR3 is 14 amino acids long. Losses at the gene ends were 5 bases for V and 7 bases for J; bases not matched to a gene: 7. The germline CDR1 and CDR2 sequences are SGHVS and FQNEAQ. The CDR3 here is CASSLRTSGGTQYF. In DNA, the CDR3 is TGTGCCAGCAGCCTAAGGACTAGCGGCGGGACCCAGTACTTC.

J is TRBJ2-7 and V is TRBV7-2; 11 bases are shared with TRBD2. After removal of 6 bases from V and 6 bases from J, the junction contained 13 bases not matched to a gene. Germline V gene lookup returns CDR1 SGHTA and CDR2 FQGNSA. The length of the CDR3 is 16 residues. The CDR3 nucleotides read TGTGCCAGCAGACACGCTGGGACTAGCGGTAATTCCGAGCAGTACTTC. Its translation is CASRHAGTSGNSEQYF.

The J gene is TRBJ2-5, the V gene TRBV7-8; 9 bases are a match to TRBD1. CDR3 length: 16 amino acids. After removal of 4 bases from V and 5 bases from J, the junction contained 11 bases not matched to a gene. Germline V CDR1 and CDR2: SGHVS, FQNEAQ. The DNA of the CDR3 is TGTGCCAGCAGCTCCACCGGGACAGGGAGTTTGGAGACCCAGTACTTC. Residues: CASSSTGTGSLETQYF.

The J gene is TRBJ2-2, the V gene TRBV25-1, with 8 bases aligning to TRBD2. The CDR3 contains 16 residues. The V gene end was trimmed by 5 bases and the J gene end by 3 bases; junction bases not matched to a gene: 8. CDR1 and CDR2 (germline): MGHDK, SYGVNS. The CDR3 region has the DNA TGTGCCAGCAGTCCAAATAGCGGGATATACACCGGGGAGCTGTTTTTT. Translation: CASSPNSGIYTGELFF.

J is TRBJ1-1 and V is TRBV4-1; TRBD1 matches at 7 bases. The length of the CDR3 is 15 residues. CDR1 MGHRA and CDR2 YSYEKL come from the germline V gene. After removal of 4 bases from V and 0 bases from J, the junction contained 5 bases not matched to a gene. CDR3 sequence (DNA): TGCGCCAGCAGCCCGACAGGGTTTATGAACACTGAAGCTTTCTTT. Translated, it gives CASSPTGFMNTEAFF.

The chain combines TRBV9 with TRBJ1-2; D may be TRBD1 (5 bases). The germline CDR1 and CDR2 sequences are SGDLS and YYNGEE. CDR3 length equals 14 residues. V was shortened by 0 bases and J by 7 bases, with 13 bases between the two germline ends. The DNA for the CDR3 is TGTGCCAGCAGCGTAGAAGGGGAGGATCGTGGCTACACCTTC. Amino acids: CASSVEGEDRGYTF.

The rearrangement uses TRBV18 and TRBJ2-5; TRBD1 aligns across 9 bases. Judging by the DNA end, TRBJ2-7 fits better; the J call may be wrong. The CDR3 is 14 amino acids. CDR1 is KGHSH, CDR2 LQKENI, per germline. The CDR3 reads CASSADRGLYEQYF. In DNA, the CDR3 is TGTGCCAGCTCGGCGGACAGGGGACTGTACGAGCAGTACTTC.

This chain joins TRBV4-1 and TRBJ2-1; the D gene is possibly TRBD2 (5 bases). Trimming stripped 3 bases from V and 10 bases from J, with 13 bases between. There are 13 residues in the CDR3. The germline V gene encodes CDR1 MGHRA and CDR2 YSYEKL. The CDR3 nucleotides are TGCGCCAGCAGCCACCCCCGCCCGGGGGAGCAGTTCTTC. It yields the protein CASSHPRPGEQFF.

V is TRBV4-1 and J is TRBJ2-2; 7 bases are a match to TRBD1. The V gene end was trimmed by 3 bases and the J gene end by 0 bases; junction bases not matched to a gene: 7. The germline gives CDR1 MGHRA, CDR2 YSYEKL. The CDR3 extends over 17 amino acids. The CDR3 region has the DNA TGCGCCAGCAGCCACGATACCGACAGGGCGAACACCGGGGAGCTGTTTTTT. Translating gives CASSHDTDRANTGELFF.

This chain connects TRBV6-1 to TRBJ2-7, with 9 bases lining up with TRBD2. This CDR3 comprises 15 residues. Germline-derived CDR1 and CDR2 are MNHNS and SASEGT. V gave up 4 bases and J gave up 1 base; unmatched junction bases: 5. The CDR3 coding sequence is TGTGCCAGCAGTGGACTAGCGGTCCTTTCCTACGAGCAGTACTTC. It specifies CASSGLAVLSYEQYF.

V and J are TRBV6-1 and TRBJ1-3, with D possibly matching TRBD1 (5 bases). The V gene's germline CDR1 is MNHNS and CDR2 SASEGT. Trimming stripped 7 bases from V and 1 base from J, with 14 bases between. The CDR3 runs to 15 residues. DNA of the CDR3: TGTGCCAGCACCGCGGGGCGGTTTTCTGGAAACACCATATATTTT. It is translated as CASTAGRFSGNTIYF.

The chain carries TRBV10-3 and TRBJ1-2; D perhaps matches TRBD1 (5 bases). V lost 6 bases and J lost 0, with 14 bases in between. CDR1 is ENHRY and CDR2 is SYGVKD in the germline V gene. This CDR3 region has 15 residues. The CDR3 DNA reads TGTGCCATCAGGGGAGCGGGGGTCACTAACTATGGCTACACCTTC. It yields the protein CAIRGAGVTNYGYTF.

This chain connects TRBV28 to TRBJ1-1; D unresolved. The length of the CDR3 is 13 residues. V dropped 2 bases and J dropped 6 bases, with 10 bases sitting between them. Germline CDR1 reads MDHEN; CDR2 reads SYDVKM. CDR3 loop: CASSLGQVSEAFF. The CDR3 coding sequence is TGTGCCAGCAGTTTAGGTCAGGTTTCTGAAGCTTTCTTT.

The rearrangement uses TRBV7-9 and TRBJ2-1, with D perhaps TRBD2 (6 bases). CDR3 size: 16 residues. CDR1 SEHNR and CDR2 FQNEAQ come from the germline V gene (reference sequence). V was clipped by 3 bases and J by 3 bases, with 15 bases between them. The CDR3 DNA reads as TGTGCCAGCAGCTTTTACCGGGGGAGCGGCTACAATGAGCAGTTCTTC. Translated: CASSFYRGSGYNEQFF.

This chain links TRBV2 with TRBJ2-5; 7 bases map to TRBD1. The junction had 2 bases not matched to a gene; V was cut back by 5 bases and J by 2 bases. Germline CDR1 and CDR2: SNHLY and FYNNEI. CDR3 length equals 13 residues. The CDR3 DNA reads as TGTGCCAGCAGTCCGGGACAGCAAGAGACCCAGTACTTC. Protein: CASSPGQQETQYF.

This chain connects TRBV4-1 to TRBJ2-5, with D possibly TRBD2 on 5 matching bases. Germline CDR1 MGHRA, CDR2 YSYEKL. V dropped 2 bases and J dropped 5 bases, with 21 bases sitting between them. CDR3 length: 17 amino acids. The CDR3 loop reads CASSQPIGIPAGETQYF. DNA for the CDR3: TGCGCCAGCAGCCAACCTATAGGGATCCCCGCGGGCGAGACCCAGTACTTC.

J is TRBJ2-7 and V is TRBV7-8; 8 bases match TRBD2. The ends lost 1 base at V and 3 bases at J; junction bases unmatched: 8. The germline V gene encodes CDR1 SGHVS and CDR2 FQNEAQ. The CDR3 spans 16 residues. The CDR3 region has the DNA TGTGCCAGCAGCTTAGGGCCGATAGCGGGACACTACGAGCAGTACTTC. Its translation is CASSLGPIAGHYEQYF. The full variable domain, completed using reference TRBV7-8 and TRBJ2-7, is GAGVSQSPRYKVAKRGQDVALRCDPISGHVSLFWYQQALGQGPEFLTYFQNEAQLDKSGLPSDRFFAERPEGSVSTLKIQRTQQEDSAVYLCASSLGPIAGHYEQYFGPGTRLTVT.

The chain links TRBV10-3 to TRBJ1-1; D is unclear. Germline assignment: CDR1 ENHRY and CDR2 SYGVKD. The CDR3 is 13 amino acids. Trimming took 11 bases from V and 0 from J, leaving 13 bases between them. The CDR3 region has the DNA TGTGCCGTGGGTGAGGTCATGAACACTGAAGCTTTCTTT. Translated, it gives CAVGEVMNTEAFF.

The chain employs TRBV6-6 and TRBJ2-6; perhaps TRBD1 as D (6 bases). CDR1 and CDR2 (germline): MNHNY, SVGAGI (reference sequence). This CDR3 has 16 amino acids. The V end was cut by 2 bases, the J end by 2 bases, with 10 bases between. CDR3 DNA sequence: TGTGCCAGCAGTTACCAGGGGATAACTGGGGCCAACGTCCTGACTTTC. Amino acids: CASSYQGITGANVLTF.

The chain has TRBV6-1 and TRBJ2-2; D possibly corresponds to TRBD2 (6 bases). The CDR3 spans 15 residues. The germline V gene has CDR1 MNHNS and CDR2 SASEGT. The V gene lost 11 bases and the J gene lost 5 bases, with 21 bases spanning the gap. CDR3 DNA: TGTGCCCTCGGTGGGGACTCCCTACGGACCGGGGAGCTGTTTTTT. Residues: CALGGDSLRTGELFF.

This chain joins TRBV27 and TRBJ2-2; 10 nucleotides agree with TRBD1. The CDR3 loop spans 14 amino acids. With V trimmed by 6 bases and J by 5 bases, 3 bases remained unmatched. Germline loops: CDR1 MNHEY, CDR2 SMNVEV (reference sequence). The CDR3 reads CASSWTGGTGELFF. The CDR3, as DNA: TGTGCCAGCAGCTGGACAGGGGGTACCGGGGAGCTGTTTTTT.

The chain recombines TRBV11-2 with TRBJ2-1, with a weak D call TRBD2 (6 bases). Germline CDR1 reads SGHAT; CDR2 reads FQNNGV. The CDR3 covers 12 residues. Trimming took 5 bases from V and 8 from J, leaving 10 bases between them. CDR3 residues: CASSTGGYEQFF. The CDR3 DNA sequence: TGTGCCAGCAGCACAGGAGGGTATGAGCAGTTCTTC.

This clone was observed a handful of times. This chain uses TRBV7-9 with TRBJ2-3; maybe TRBD2 (6 bases). Per the germline V gene, CDR1 is SEHNR and CDR2 is FQNEAQ (reference sequence). The CDR3 contains 19 residues. V gave up 3 bases and J gave up 5 bases, with 27 bases separating them. The CDR3 DNA sequence: TGTGCCAGCAGCTTTCGGCTGCGGGAATTTAAGGGTTCGGGAGATACGCAGTATTTT. Its translation: CASSFRLREFKGSGDTQYF.